The clone carrying this T cell receptor (beta chain) showed up many times. Its antigen is currently unknown. The sample comes from a study of early T cells in non-severe SARS-CoV-2 infection. Across the study: Sequenced bulk RNA came from whole blood that was unsorted, and chains were unpaired.

Notes on the study in general: Anti-spike CD8 specificities were favored by VDJdb matching, whose results missed private and CD4 specificities.

Individual cDNA molecules were tagged with unique molecular identifiers. A single record per CDR3 protein comes from TCRdb applying MiXCR to the 5' RACE reads. The table records 45,000 to 55,000 distinct CDR3 sequences, 6% to 7% of them present only once. Trimming left V 6 bases short and J 0 bases short, with 12 bases between. The CDR3 consists of 15 residues. Looked up from germline, CDR1 is MNHNS and CDR2 is SASEGT. The sequence came from an adult who was a healthcare worker with PCR-confirmed SARS-CoV-2 infection or an uninfected control (not recorded which). V usage is TRBV6-1 and J usage is TRBJ2-4, with D perhaps matching TRBD2 (6 bases). Sequencing was performed on whole blood. For the CDR3, the DNA is TGTGCCAGCAGGGGACTGAGACTAGCCAAAAACATTCAGTACTTC. Protein product: CASRGLRLAKNIQYF.